This T cell receptor beta chain was captured in a study of blood T cells in healthy people across ages. The overall study: About one barcoded beta molecule per two T cells came from capture by template switching. General study points: Any conclusive comparison of naive versus antigen-experienced cells was prevented by using unsorted PBMCs. Diversity figures derived from one million T cells were judged to underestimate the true value.

A second about 7 to 11 cycle PCR used barcoded and J-beta primers. In TCRdb, the 5' RACE reads were re-called with MiXCR into one record per CDR3 protein. Of some 1.5 million distinct CDR3 sequences listed, 42% are singletons. Germline V gene sequence: CDR1 SGHTA, CDR2 FQGNSA. The CDR3 totals 15 residues. Concerning this clonotype: Antigen unknown.

Sequencing input: blood. The chain combines TRBV7-2 with TRBJ2-1; 9 positions agree with TRBD2. Judging by the DNA end, TRBJ2-7 fits better; the J call may be wrong. The TCR was taken from a young woman in good health. The DNA of the CDR3 is TGTGCCAGCACGAGCGGGAGGAGCTCCTACAATGTGCAGTACTTC. Protein: CASTSGRSSYNVQYF.